This T cell receptor beta chain is from a study of CD8 T cells in Susac syndrome. An amount of RNA that ranged from about 0.45 to 1 ug was reverse transcribed with random hexamers. By means of immunoSEQ multiplex PCR, TCR beta CDR3 spanning 54 Vbeta and 13 Jbeta underwent amplification. TCRdb fed the immunoSEQ multiplex PCR reads into MiXCR, producing one record per CDR3 protein. This repertoire shows about 120,000 distinct CDR3 sequences, around 94% found once; its top ten account for around 0.2%. CD8+ and CD4+ blood T cells underwent TCR beta sequencing. The diagnostic criteria for definite or probable disease, as recently defined, were met by the patients with Susac syndrome. V was pared by 2 bases and J by 4 bases, with 6 bases of the junction left unmatched. Germline assignment: CDR1 SGHTA and CDR2 FQGNSA. CDR3 size: 16 residues.

This chain links TRBV7-2 with TRBJ2-1, with 9 bases matching TRBD2. Sequencing used CD8+ T cells from PBMCs. The source of this sequence is a human donor with Susac syndrome. CDR3 sequence (DNA): TGTGCCAGCAGCTTAAATATAGCGGGAGATTACAATGAGCAGTTCTTC. It specifies CASSLNIAGDYNEQFF.